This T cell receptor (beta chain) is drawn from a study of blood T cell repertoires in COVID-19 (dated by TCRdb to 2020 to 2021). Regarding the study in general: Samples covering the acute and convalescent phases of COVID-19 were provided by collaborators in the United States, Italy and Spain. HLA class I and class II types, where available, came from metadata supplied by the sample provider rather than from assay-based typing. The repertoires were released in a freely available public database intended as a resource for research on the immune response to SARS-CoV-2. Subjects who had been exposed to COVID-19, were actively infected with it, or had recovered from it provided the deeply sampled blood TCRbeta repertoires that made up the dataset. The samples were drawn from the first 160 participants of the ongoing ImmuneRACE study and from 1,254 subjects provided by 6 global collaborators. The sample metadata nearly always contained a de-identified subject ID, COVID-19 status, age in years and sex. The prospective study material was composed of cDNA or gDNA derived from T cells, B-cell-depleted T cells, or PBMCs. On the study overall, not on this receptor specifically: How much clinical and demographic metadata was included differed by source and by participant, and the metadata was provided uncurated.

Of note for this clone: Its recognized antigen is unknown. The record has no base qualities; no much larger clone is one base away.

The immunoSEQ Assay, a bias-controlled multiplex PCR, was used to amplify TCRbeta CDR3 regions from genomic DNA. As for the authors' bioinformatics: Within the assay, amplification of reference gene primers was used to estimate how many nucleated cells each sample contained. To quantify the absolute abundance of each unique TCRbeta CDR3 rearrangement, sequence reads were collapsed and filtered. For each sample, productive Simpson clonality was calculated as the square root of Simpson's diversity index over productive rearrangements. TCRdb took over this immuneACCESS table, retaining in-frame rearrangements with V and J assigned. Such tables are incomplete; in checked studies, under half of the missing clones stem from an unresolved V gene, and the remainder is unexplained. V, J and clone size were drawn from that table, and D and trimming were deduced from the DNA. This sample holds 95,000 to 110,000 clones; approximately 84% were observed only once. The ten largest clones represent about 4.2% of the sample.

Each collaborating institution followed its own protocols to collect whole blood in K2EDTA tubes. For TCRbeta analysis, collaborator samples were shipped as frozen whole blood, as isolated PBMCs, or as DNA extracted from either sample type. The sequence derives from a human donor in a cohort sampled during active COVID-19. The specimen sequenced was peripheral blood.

CDR3 sequence: CASSGTGGGNTGELFF. Here is the DNA: TGTGCCAGCAGCGGGACAGGGGGCGGGAACACCGGGGAGCTGTTTTTT. Rearrangement joined TRBV9 to TRBJ2-2; 11 central bases correspond to TRBD1. V has 3 bases trimmed and J has 1 base trimmed; junction bases matching no gene number 2. The CDR3 covers 16 residues, taking in both the cysteine and the phenylalanine. The kept DNA is CDR3 alone, 48 bases in frame from the first base. CDR1 SGDLS and CDR2 YYNGEE are derived from the germline V gene.